This T cell receptor (beta chain) was recovered during a study of T cell repertoires in cytomegalovirus infection. Study-level information: Public TCR beta signatures marked donors with CMV infection and the matching HLA. Study-level findings and limits: It was HLA-C-restricted CMV-specific TCR beta clonotypes that dominated the response ex vivo. Using cumulative public TCR beta family frequency, the authors identified those who carried CMV together with the relevant HLA.

TCRdb re-called the reads through MiXCR, storing one row per CDR3 protein. The profile shows around 280,000 distinct CDR3 sequences, approximately 8.9% of them singletons. Concerning this clonotype: Its antigen is unknown.

CDR3 size: 15 residues. The junction had 12 bases not matched to a gene; V was cut back by 8 bases and J by 4 bases. The germline V gene has CDR1 MGHDK and CDR2 SYGVNS. Sequencing was done on a sample of PBMCs. This receptor was identified in a human donor in good health (CMV status not recorded). Some clones in this sample may be carry-over from other donors' samples. The chain joins TRBV25-1 to TRBJ1-2; the match to TRBD1 covers 8 bases. The CDR3 DNA sequence: TGTGCCAGCTTCGGAACGACAGGGGTAATCTATGGCTACACCTTC. Residues: CASFGTTGVIYGYTF.